These T cell receptor beta chains were read from a single sample in a study of vaccination effects on CD4 cells after COVID-19. Only in-frame clones appear in the TCRdb table, and some are missing; sequencing was by immunoSEQ multiplex PCR. The sample lists some 70,000 clones, less than 85% occurring once. For these receptors, no antigen is known. The source was CD4+ T cells from PBMCs cultured without peptide, collected after COVID-19 vaccination. All receptors derive from a human donor who received a COVID-19 vaccine. The CDR3 runs from the conserved cysteine through the conserved F or W. A D gene is named only where the DNA matches it firmly. Size is omitted from some rows. Given values are once, few, many or a class for expanded clones.

d_call,j_call,v_call,clone_size,cdr3_aa,cdr3_nt
TRBD1,TRBJ1-2,TRBV18,NA,CASSRDREYYGYTF,TGTGCCAGCTCAAGGGACAGAGAATACTATGGCTACACCTTC
TRBD2,TRBJ2-2,TRBV19,NA,CASSPISGQRGWGTGELFF,TGTGCCAGTAGCCCGATCTCAGGCCAGCGGGGGTGGGGGACCGGGGAGCTGTTTTTT
TRBD1,TRBJ2-1,TRBV6-4,NA,CASSESSGTGDEQFF,TGTGCCAGCAGTGAGTCTTCCGGGACAGGGGATGAGCAGTTCTTC
TRBD2,TRBJ2-2,TRBV5-1,NA,CASSLAGLAGTGELFF,TGCGCCAGCAGCTTGGCCGGGCTAGCGGGGACCGGGGAGCTGTTTTTT
NA,TRBJ1-1,TRBV5-5,NA,CASSLDTNTEAFF,TGTGCCAGCAGCCTGGACACGAACACTGAAGCTTTCTTT
TRBD1,TRBJ2-3,TRBV19,few,CASSIRDRDQDTQYF,TGTGCCAGTAGTATAAGGGACAGGGATCAGGATACGCAGTATTTT
NA,TRBJ1-5,TRBV2,once,CASSGGRDSNQPQHF,TGTGCCAGCAGTGGCGGGAGGGATAGCAATCAGCCCCAGCATTTT
NA,TRBJ2-6,TRBV19,NA,CASSDPFQGSGANVLTF,TGTGCCAGTAGTGACCCTTTCCAGGGCTCTGGGGCCAACGTCCTGACTTTC
NA,TRBJ1-1,TRBV5-6,NA,CASSLGGVTEAFF,TGTGCCAGCAGCTTGGGAGGGGTCACTGAAGCTTTCTTT
NA,TRBJ2-6,TRBV6-6,once,CATPTSSGANVLTF,TGTGCCACCCCCACTAGCTCTGGGGCCAACGTCCTGACTTTC
NA,TRBJ1-1,TRBV30,NA,CAWNRVVGRNTEAFF,TGTGCCTGGAACAGGGTAGTTGGGCGGAACACTGAAGCTTTCTTT
TRBD1,TRBJ1-1,TRBV2,NA,CASNGQEYTEAFF,TGTGCCAGCAATGGACAGGAGTACACTGAAGCTTTCTTT
NA,TRBJ1-1,TRBV6-5,NA,CASSPDRRNTEAFF,TGTGCCAGCAGCCCGGACAGACGGAACACTGAAGCTTTCTTT
NA,TRBJ2-1,TRBV7-3,NA,CASSYPLGEQFF,TGTGCCAGCAGTTACCCCCTCGGGGAGCAGTTCTTC
NA,TRBJ2-2,TRBV7-3,NA,CASTFSNTGELFF,TGTGCCAGCACCTTCTCGAACACCGGGGAGCTGTTTTTT
NA,TRBJ1-6,TRBV6-5,NA,CASSQQGNSPLHF,TGTGCCAGCAGCCAACAGGGAAATTCACCCCTCCACTTT
NA,TRBJ1-2,TRBV3-1/TRBV3-2,NA,CASSQEGYGYTF,TGTGCCAGCAGCCAAGAAGGGTATGGCTACACCTTC
NA,TRBJ1-3,TRBV11-2,NA,CASSSPTGANTIYF,TGTGCCAGCAGTTCCCCAACCGGGGCAAACACCATATATTTT
NA,TRBJ1-4,TRBV5-1,NA,CASSLAVLGATNEKLFF,TGCGCCAGCAGCTTGGCGGTATTGGGAGCAACTAATGAAAAACTGTTTTTT
TRBD2,TRBJ2-1,TRBV7-2,NA,CASGTSRGTEQFF,TGTGCCAGCGGGACCTCGCGGGGGACGGAGCAGTTCTTC
TRBD1,TRBJ1-6,TRBV19,NA,CASSGVRTGESSPLHF,TGTGCCAGTAGTGGGGTCAGGACAGGGGAAAGTTCACCCCTCCACTTT
NA,TRBJ1-2,TRBV6-2/TRBV6-3,NA,CASSYSPGTYGYTF,TGTGCCAGCAGTTACTCGCCAGGAACCTATGGCTACACCTTC
NA,TRBJ1-6,TRBV24-1,once,CATSDGRVNSPLHF,TGTGCCACCAGTGATGGGAGGGTTAATTCACCCCTCCACTTT
NA,TRBJ2-3,TRBV4-3,once,CASSHVLAGAIWNTQYF,TGCGCCAGCAGCCATGTCTTGGCGGGGGCCATCTGGAATACGCAGTATTTT
TRBD1,TRBJ2-3,TRBV7-3,NA,CASSLRTGGTTDTQYF,TGTGCCAGCAGCCTACGGACAGGGGGGACCACAGATACGCAGTATTTT
TRBD1,TRBJ1-1,TRBV30,NA,CAWNKRTGETEAFF,TGTGCCTGGAACAAACGGACAGGGGAGACTGAAGCTTTCTTT
NA,TRBJ1-2,TRBV24-1,NA,CATSDPTRYYGYTF,TGTGCCACCAGTGACCCAACACGGTACTATGGCTACACCTTC
TRBD2,TRBJ2-3,TRBV9,NA,CASTQRGGGTDTQYF,TGTGCCAGCACGCAGCGGGGGGGCGGCACAGATACGCAGTATTTT
NA,TRBJ2-3,TRBV19,NA,CASSTTAGHRVSDTQYF,TGTGCCAGTAGTACCACCGCGGGACACAGGGTATCAGATACGCAGTATTTT